The 17 T cell receptor beta chains given below trace back to one sample, sequenced in a study of identical twins. One entry per CDR3 protein results from TCRdb running MiXCR on the 5' RACE reads. The sample lists some 440,000 distinct CDR3 sequences, less than 25% occurring once. These data were also filed under a second study, of T cells expressing NK-cell markers.

Sample: CD4+ T cells sorted from blood. The receptors shown here come from a woman in her late teens or twenties in good health.

The table lists this clonotype with a few counts. At one of its ends the junction is not consistent with the germline gene, which may arise from a read error. The CDR3: CASSLVANTGELFF. The CDR3 coding sequence is TGTGCTAGCAGCTTAGTGGCGAACACCGGGGAGCTGTTTTTT. This sequence joins TRBV7-7 and TRBJ2-2; D remains ambiguous. CDR3 length equals 14 residues. CDR1 and CDR2 (germline): SSHAT, FNYEAQ (reference sequence).

This clonotype has a handful of counts. The rearrangement uses TRBV27 and TRBJ1-2; perhaps TRBD1 as D (5 bases). The CDR3 has 12 amino acids. V lost 11 bases and J lost 3, with 13 bases in between. CDR1 and CDR2 from the germline V gene are MNHEY and SMNVEV (reference sequence). CDR3 region: CAVPGPYYGYTF. DNA of the CDR3: TGTGCCGTACCGGGACCTTACTATGGCTACACCTTC.

This chain uses TRBV6-5 with TRBJ2-5; 7 bases agree with TRBD1. Germline V gene lookup returns CDR1 MNHEY and CDR2 SVGAGI. CDR3 length: 15 residues. Trimming took 6 bases from V and 5 from J; bases not matched to a gene: 12. The CDR3 DNA follows: TGTGCCAGCAGGTTTACTTTGGGACAGTGGGAGACCCAGTACTTC. It encodes CASRFTLGQWETQYF.

This rearrangement joins TRBV9 to TRBJ2-7; the D gene could be TRBD1 or TRBD2 (5 bases each). Germline values: CDR1 SGDLS, CDR2 YYNGEE. CDR3 length: 15 residues. The V end lost 0 bases, the J end lost 2 bases, and 12 bases lay between the germline ends. This chain's CDR3 is CASSVGGAVTYEQYF. The CDR3 DNA sequence: TGTGCCAGCAGCGTAGGAGGGGCCGTTACCTACGAGCAGTACTTC.

There are a few counts of this clonotype. The chain uses TRBV6-2 or TRBV6-3 and TRBJ2-7, with TRBD1 matching 7 bases. V gave up 1 base and J gave up 0 bases; unmatched junction bases: 0. Germline CDR1 is MNHEY and CDR2 is SVGEGT. CDR3 length: 14 amino acids. The CDR3 loop is CASSYWTGSYEQYF. The CDR3, as DNA: TGTGCCAGCAGTTACTGGACAGGCTCCTACGAGCAGTACTTC.

V and J are TRBV5-1 and TRBJ1-1; the D gene is possibly TRBD1 (6 bases). V dropped 6 bases and J dropped 3 bases, with 18 bases sitting between them. This CDR3 spans 15 amino acids. Per germline, CDR1 SGHRS and CDR2 YFSETQ. CDR3 region: CASNEDAGQHTEAFF. CDR3 nucleotides: TGCGCCAGCAATGAGGATGCCGGACAGCACACTGAAGCTTTCTTT. The full variable domain, completed using reference TRBV5-1 and TRBJ1-1, is KAGVTQTPRYLIKTRGQQVTLSCSPISGHRSVSWYQQTPGQGLQFLFEYFSETQRNKGNFPGRFSGRQFSNSRSEMNVSTLELGDSALYLCASNEDAGQHTEAFFGQGTRLTVV.

This clonotype was recorded a few times. V usage is TRBV28 and J usage is TRBJ2-1; tentative D call: TRBD2 (6 bases). Deletions cut 6 bases from V and 10 bases from J, with 13 bases between. The CDR3 is 12 residues long. The germline V gene has CDR1 MDHEN and CDR2 SYDVKM. The CDR3 is CASSLASVEQFF. CDR3 in DNA: TGTGCCAGCAGCCTCGCTAGCGTGGAGCAGTTCTTC.

This clonotype was detected only a few times. The V and J genes are TRBV6-1 and TRBJ2-1; no firm D call. Trimming removed 5 bases at V and 6 bases at J, with 20 bases between. CDR3 length: 16 amino acids. The germline V gene has CDR1 MNHNS and CDR2 SASEGT. The CDR3 region is CASSPVGSFLPNEQFF. The CDR3 DNA sequence: TGTGCCAGCAGTCCCGTAGGTTCCTTTCTCCCCAATGAGCAGTTCTTC.

This clonotype was detected once. The gene calls are TRBV7-6 and TRBJ2-1; D may be TRBD2 (6 bases). The CDR3 is made up of 16 amino acids. V gave up 2 bases and J gave up 10 bases, with 21 bases separating them. CDR1 and CDR2 from the germline V gene are SGHVS and FNYEAQ. CDR3 region: CASSLRPTEEGGEQFF. In nucleotides, the CDR3 is TGTGCCAGCAGCTTACGACCGACTGAGGAGGGTGGAGAGCAGTTCTTC.

The table lists this clonotype with a few counts. This chain joins TRBV7-9 and TRBJ2-2; D might be TRBD1 (6 bases). The germline CDR1 and CDR2 sequences are SEHNR and FQNEAQ (reference sequence). The CDR3 totals 12 residues. V was clipped by 6 bases and J by 8 bases, with 10 bases between them. CDR3 residues: CASRPGDGELFF. CDR3 DNA sequence: TGTGCCAGCAGGCCAGGGGATGGGGAGCTGTTTTTT.

As DNA, the CDR3 is TGTGCCACCAGCAGAGATTTGAGGGATCAAGAGACCCAGTACTTC. Translated, it gives CATSRDLRDQETQYF. The chain joins TRBV15 to TRBJ2-5, with D tentatively TRBD2 (5 bases). CDR3 length: 15 residues. The V and J ends lost 0 bases and 2 bases respectively, with 10 bases between them. Germline lookup yields CDR1 LNHNV and CDR2 YYDKDF (reference sequence).

The V gene is TRBV7-3, the J gene TRBJ2-3; TRBD2 matches at 7 bases. The CDR3 extends over 16 amino acids. After removal of 5 bases from V and 2 bases from J, the junction contained 10 bases not matched to a gene. CDR1 and CDR2 (germline): SGHTA, FQGTGA. CDR3 region: CASSLPPGDYTDTQYF. The CDR3, as DNA: TGTGCCAGCAGCCTACCCCCCGGGGACTACACAGATACGCAGTATTTT.

V gene TRBV11-2 combines with J gene TRBJ2-2; the D gene is possibly TRBD2 (5 bases). Trimming took off 4 bases at V and 5 bases at J, with 11 bases between the two ends. The CDR3 runs to 14 residues. CDR1 is SGHAT, CDR2 FQNNGV, per germline. CDR3 sequence: CASSSALATGELFF. In DNA, the CDR3 is TGTGCCAGCAGCTCGGCCTTAGCGACCGGGGAGCTGTTTTTT.

The V and J genes are TRBV2 and TRBJ2-2, with 7 bases aligning to TRBD2. In germline, CDR1 is SNHLY, CDR2 FYNNEI. V shed 7 bases and J 7 bases; nucleotides not matched to a gene: 9. The CDR3 spans 14 residues. This chain's CDR3 is CASIASGRSGELFF. Written as DNA, the CDR3 is TGTGCCAGCATAGCTAGCGGAAGGAGCGGGGAGCTGTTTTTT. The complete variable domain, with remaining parts taken from reference TRBV2 and TRBJ2-2, reads EPEVTQTPSHQVTQMGQEVILRCVPISNHLYFYWYRQILGQKVEFLVSFYNNEISEKSEIFDDQFSVERPDGSNFTLKIRSTKLEDSAMYFCASIASGRSGELFFGEGSRLTVL.

This clonotype was recorded only once. The chain recombines TRBV7-8 with TRBJ2-5; no definite D call. The V gene's germline CDR1 is SGHVS and CDR2 FQNEAQ. The ends were cut back, 5 bases at V and 1 base at J, with 11 bases in the middle. The CDR3 extends over 14 amino acids. CDR3 sequence reads: CASSAVVVQETQYF. Written as DNA, the CDR3 is TGTGCCAGCAGCGCTGTAGTAGTCCAAGAGACCCAGTACTTC.

V and J are TRBV19 and TRBJ2-6, with TRBD2 as a possible D gene (5 bases). Looked up from germline, CDR1 is LNHDA and CDR2 is SQIVND (reference sequence). The V gene lost 4 bases and the J gene lost 2 bases, with 12 bases spanning the gap. This CDR3 contains 16 residues. CDR3 DNA sequence: TGTGCCAGTAGTAATTGGAGGATCGCTGGGGCCAACGTCCTGACTTTC. It codes for CASSNWRIAGANVLTF.

The chain recombines TRBV6-5 with TRBJ2-3, with D possibly TRBD1 on 6 matching bases. The CDR3 is 19 residues long. CDR1 is MNHEY, CDR2 SVGAGI, per germline. The V end was cut by 0 bases, the J end by 1 base, with 20 bases between. This chain's CDR3 is CASSYSGRGGVKGTDTQYF. In nucleotides, the CDR3 is TGTGCCAGCAGTTACTCGGGCAGGGGTGGGGTGAAAGGCACAGATACGCAGTATTTT.